The sequence of this TCR beta chain was determined in a study of shared clonotypes between healthy human individuals. The study's findings and limits: The study found roughly 5% of naive CD4 clonotypes shared across four donors. The small donor group covered limited genetic and exposure diversity.

This clone is a singleton in its sample. The antigen is undetermined. Positively selected for CCR7, the CD45RO-negative cells used as naive CD8 cells excluded terminally differentiated effector memory CD45RA+ cells. This CDR3 is built from 16 residues. Data came from immunoSEQ multiplex PCR; TCRdb stores just in-frame clones and leaves some out. The sample has 660,000 or so clones, approximately 96% seen once; the top ten hold roughly 0.12%. The sample taken for sequencing was naive CD8+ T cells sorted from blood. The TCR sequence derives from a woman in her twenties or thirties in good health. The chain joins TRBV21-1 to TRBJ1-2; TRBD1, the table's D call, lacks a check against the DNA. TRBV21-1 is described as a pseudogene. CDR3 sequence: CASSTRTGRTSGGYTF. CDR3 DNA sequence: TGTGCCAGCAGCACCCGGACAGGGCGCACCTCTGGGGGCTACACCTTC.